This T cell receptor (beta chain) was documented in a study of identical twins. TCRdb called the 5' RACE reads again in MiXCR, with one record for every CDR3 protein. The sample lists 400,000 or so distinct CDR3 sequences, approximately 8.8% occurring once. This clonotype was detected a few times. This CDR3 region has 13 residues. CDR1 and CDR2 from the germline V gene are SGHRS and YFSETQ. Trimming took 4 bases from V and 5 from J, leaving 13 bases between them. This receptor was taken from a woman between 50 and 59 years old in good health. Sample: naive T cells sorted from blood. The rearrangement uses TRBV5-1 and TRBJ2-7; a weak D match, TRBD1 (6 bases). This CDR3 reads CASSSSGVHEQYF. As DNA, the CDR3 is TGCGCCAGCAGCAGCTCAGGGGTCCACGAGCAGTACTTC.